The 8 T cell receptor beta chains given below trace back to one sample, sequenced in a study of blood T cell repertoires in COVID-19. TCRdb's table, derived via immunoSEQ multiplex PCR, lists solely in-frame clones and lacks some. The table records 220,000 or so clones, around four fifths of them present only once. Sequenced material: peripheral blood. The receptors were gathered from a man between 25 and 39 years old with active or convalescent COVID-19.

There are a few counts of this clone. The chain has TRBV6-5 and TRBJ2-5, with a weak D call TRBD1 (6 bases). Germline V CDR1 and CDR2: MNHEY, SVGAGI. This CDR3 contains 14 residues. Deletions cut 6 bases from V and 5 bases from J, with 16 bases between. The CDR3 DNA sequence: TGTGCCAGCAGCGTTTATACAGGGTTGGAGACCCAGTACTTC. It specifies CASSVYTGLETQYF.

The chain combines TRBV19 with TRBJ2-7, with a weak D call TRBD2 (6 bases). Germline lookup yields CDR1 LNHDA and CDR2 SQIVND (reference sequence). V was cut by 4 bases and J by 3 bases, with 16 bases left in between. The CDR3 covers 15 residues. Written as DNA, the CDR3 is TGTGCCAGTAGTAATACCGGGACTCCCAACTACGAGCAGTACTTC. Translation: CASSNTGTPNYEQYF.

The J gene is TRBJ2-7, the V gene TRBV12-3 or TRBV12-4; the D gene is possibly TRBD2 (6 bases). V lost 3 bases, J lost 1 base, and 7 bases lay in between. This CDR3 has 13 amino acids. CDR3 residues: CASSLSGSYEQYF. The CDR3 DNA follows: TGTGCCAGCAGTTTGAGCGGGTCCTACGAGCAGTACTTC.

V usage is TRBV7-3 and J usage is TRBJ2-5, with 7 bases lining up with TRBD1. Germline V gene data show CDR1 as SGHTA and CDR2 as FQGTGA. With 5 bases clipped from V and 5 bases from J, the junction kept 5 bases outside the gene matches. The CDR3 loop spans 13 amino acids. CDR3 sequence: CASSRDRGETQYF. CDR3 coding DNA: TGTGCCAGCAGCCGGGACAGAGGGGAGACCCAGTACTTC.

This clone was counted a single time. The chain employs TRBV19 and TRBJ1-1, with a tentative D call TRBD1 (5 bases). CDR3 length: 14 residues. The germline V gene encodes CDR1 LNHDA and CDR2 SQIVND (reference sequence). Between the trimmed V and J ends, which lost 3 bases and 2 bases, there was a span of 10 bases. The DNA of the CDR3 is TGTGCCAGTAGTATGGGGGGGGTAAACACTGAAGCTTTCTTT. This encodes CASSMGGVNTEAFF.

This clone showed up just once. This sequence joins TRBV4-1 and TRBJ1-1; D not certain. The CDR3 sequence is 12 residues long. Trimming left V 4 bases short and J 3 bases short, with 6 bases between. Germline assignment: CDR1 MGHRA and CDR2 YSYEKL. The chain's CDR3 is CASSLADTEAFF. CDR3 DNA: TGCGCCAGCAGCCTTGCAGACACTGAAGCTTTCTTT.

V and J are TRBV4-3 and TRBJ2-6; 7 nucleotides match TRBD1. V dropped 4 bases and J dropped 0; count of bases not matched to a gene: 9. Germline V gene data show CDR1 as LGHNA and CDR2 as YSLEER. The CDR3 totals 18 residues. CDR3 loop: CASSLDPGQFSGANVLTF. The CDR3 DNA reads TGCGCCAGCAGCCTCGACCCGGGACAGTTCTCTGGGGCCAACGTCCTGACTTTC.

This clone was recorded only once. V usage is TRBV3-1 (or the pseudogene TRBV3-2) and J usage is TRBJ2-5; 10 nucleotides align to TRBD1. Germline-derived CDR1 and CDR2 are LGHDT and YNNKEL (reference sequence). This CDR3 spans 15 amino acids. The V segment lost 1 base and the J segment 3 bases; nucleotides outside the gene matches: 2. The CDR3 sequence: CASSQATGGEETQYF. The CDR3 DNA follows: TGTGCCAGCAGCCAAGCGACAGGGGGCGAAGAGACCCAGTACTTC.